The 4 T cell receptor beta chains below all came from one sample that was sequenced in a study of shared clonotypes between healthy human individuals. In the naive CD8 group, cells lacked CD45RO and were positively selected for CCR7, so terminally differentiated effector memory CD45RA+ cells were left out. Assay: immunoSEQ multiplex PCR; the TCRdb copy retains only in-frame clones and omits some. The sample has fewer than 700,000 clones, 85% to 95% seen once. Input material: naive CD8+ T cells sorted from blood. Receptors originate from a woman in her 30s in good health.

This clone showed up just a few times. The rearrangement links TRBV28 to TRBJ2-7; TRBD2 matches at 9 bases. The CDR3 length is 15 residues. Germline trimming cut 1 base from V and 6 bases from J; bases unmatched to any gene: 7. Germline CDR1 MDHEN, CDR2 SYDVKM. For the CDR3, the DNA is TGTGCCAGCAGTTTATCGCGGGAGGGCCGTGTCGAGCAGTACTTC. Translating it yields CASSLSREGRVEQYF. The variable domain in full, completed from reference TRBV28 and TRBJ2-7, reads DVKVTQSSRYLVKRTGEKVFLECVQDMDHENMFWYRQDPGLGLRLIYFSYDVKMKEKGDIPEGYSVSREKKERFSLILESASTNQTSMYLCASSLSREGRVEQYFGPGTRLTVT.

This clone was observed once. The J gene is TRBJ2-2, the V gene TRBV27, with 10 bases matching TRBD2. The CDR3 is made up of 20 amino acids. J gave up 6 bases and V 3 bases, and 19 bases lay outside the gene matches. From germline, CDR1 is MNHEY and CDR2 SMNVEV (reference sequence). CDR3 sequence: CASSFQNGLAENERAGELFF. The CDR3, as DNA: TGTGCCAGCAGTTTTCAGAACGGACTAGCGGAGAACGAACGGGCCGGGGAGCTGTTTTTT.

V and J are TRBV27 and TRBJ2-1; possible D gene TRBD1, 5 bases. The V gene's germline CDR1 is MNHEY and CDR2 SMNVEV (reference sequence). CDR3 length: 12 residues. The V end was cut by 8 bases, the J end by 2 bases, with 7 bases between. The CDR3 bases are TGTGCCAGCGGCAGGGCCTACAATGAGCAGTTCTTC. It codes for CASGRAYNEQFF.

The chain couples TRBV28 to TRBJ2-7, with 9 bases identical to TRBD1. J was trimmed by 0 bases and V by 5 bases; bases with no gene match: 5. Germline values: CDR1 MDHEN, CDR2 SYDVKM. The CDR3 has 15 residues. Written as DNA, the CDR3 is TGTGCCAGCAGTCACGGGACAGGGTTCTCCTACGAGCAGTACTTC. Its translation: CASSHGTGFSYEQYF. The full variable domain, completed using reference TRBV28 and TRBJ2-7, is DVKVTQSSRYLVKRTGEKVFLECVQDMDHENMFWYRQDPGLGLRLIYFSYDVKMKEKGDIPEGYSVSREKKERFSLILESASTNQTSMYLCASSHGTGFSYEQYFGPGTRLTVT.